The 14 T cell receptor beta chains reported below all come from one sample, sequenced in a study of cytomegalovirus exposure and HLA in healthy donors. Method: immunoSEQ multiplex PCR; TCRdb's copy keeps in-frame clones and lacks some. The top ten hold around 20% of the sample, which has 100,000 or so clones, 85% seen once. The sequencing sample was made of PBMCs. The receptors derive from a young man in good health and CMV-seropositive.

This chain joins TRBV6-4 and TRBJ2-3; TRBD2 aligns across 8 bases. Germline V gene lookup returns CDR1 MRHNA and CDR2 SNTAGT. The CDR3 totals 18 residues. Germline trimming cut 3 bases from V and 1 base from J; bases unmatched to any gene: 12. The DNA for the CDR3 is TGTGCCAGCAGTGAGAAAGCGGGAGCCCCGGGGGGCACAGATACGCAGTATTTT. This encodes CASSEKAGAPGGTDTQYF.

The rearrangement links TRBV5-1 to TRBJ2-5, with 8 positions matching TRBD1. The germline V gene has CDR1 SGHRS and CDR2 YFSETQ. V was clipped by 3 bases and J by 1 base; unmatched bases: 5. CDR3 length: 15 residues. The CDR3 spells CASSSDRDLQETQYF. Written as DNA, the CDR3 is TGCGCCAGCAGCTCGGACAGGGACCTCCAAGAGACCCAGTACTTC.

The chain links TRBV4-1 to TRBJ2-1, with TRBD1 matching 8 bases. This CDR3 contains 16 residues. The ends lost 4 bases at V and 8 bases at J; junction bases unmatched: 13. CDR1 is MGHRA, CDR2 YSYEKL, per germline. CDR3 amino acids: CASSRPGRDRSYEQFF. DNA for the CDR3: TGCGCCAGCAGCCGGCCCGGGCGGGACAGGAGTTATGAGCAGTTCTTC.

The chain recombines TRBV15 with TRBJ2-3, with a tentative D call TRBD2 (6 bases). The length of the CDR3 is 16 residues. The germline gives CDR1 LNHNV, CDR2 YYDKDF (reference sequence). V was clipped by 4 bases and J by 2 bases, with 16 bases between them. The DNA for the CDR3 is TGTGCCACCAGCAAAAGGCGGGGCGGGAACACAGATACGCAGTATTTT. Amino acid sequence: CATSKRRGGNTDTQYF.

The chain has TRBV6-5 and TRBJ2-7; the match to TRBD1 covers 10 bases. CDR3 size: 15 residues. Germline lookup yields CDR1 MNHEY and CDR2 SVGAGI. Losses at the gene ends were 3 bases for V and 4 bases for J; bases not matched to a gene: 6. CDR3 loop: CASSYGTGAGYEQYF. CDR3 nucleotides: TGTGCCAGCAGTTATGGGACAGGGGCAGGGTACGAGCAGTACTTC.

This chain uses TRBV7-8 with TRBJ2-3; tentatively, D is TRBD2 (6 bases). This CDR3 has 17 residues. V shed 5 bases and J shed 6 bases, with 24 bases lying between them. The germline gives CDR1 SGHVS, CDR2 FQNEAQ. CDR3 nucleotides: TGTGCCAGCAGCCCGCCGGAATTGGCGGGAAGTAGGGATACGCAGTATTTT. Amino acid sequence: CASSPPELAGSRDTQYF.

This clone occurred once. The rearrangement uses TRBV10-3 and TRBJ2-6; the match to TRBD2 covers 7 bases. Germline CDR1 and CDR2: ENHRY and SYGVKD. The CDR3 runs 15 residues. J was trimmed by 2 bases and V by 6 bases; bases with no gene match: 4. The CDR3 bases are TGTGCCATCAGCCTCGGGGGGACTGGGGCCAACGTCCTGACTTTC. Protein product: CAISLGGTGANVLTF.

J is TRBJ2-7 and V is TRBV14; the match to TRBD1 covers 10 bases. This CDR3 contains 15 residues. Germline V gene lookup returns CDR1 SGHDN and CDR2 FVKESK. The V gene end was trimmed by 5 bases and the J gene end by 2 bases; junction bases not matched to a gene: 6. CDR3 DNA sequence: TGTGCCAGCAGCAATTCCGGGACAGGGGCCTACGAGCAGTACTTC. Amino acid sequence: CASSNSGTGAYEQYF.

V is TRBV5-1 and J is TRBJ1-2, with 7 bases matching TRBD1. Germline CDR1 SGHRS, CDR2 YFSETQ. The ends lost 3 bases at V and 0 bases at J; junction bases unmatched: 5. The CDR3 is 15 amino acids. The CDR3 loop reads CASSSGTEANYGYTF. As DNA, the CDR3 is TGCGCCAGCAGCTCTGGGACAGAGGCTAACTATGGCTACACCTTC.

The chain is built from TRBV19 and TRBJ2-1; TRBD2 matches 11 bases. Germline loops: CDR1 LNHDA, CDR2 SQIVND (reference sequence). The CDR3 length is 17 residues. The V gene end was trimmed by 0 bases and the J gene end by 4 bases; junction bases not matched to a gene: 5. The CDR3 DNA sequence: TGTGCCAGTAGTATAGATCTAACTAGCGGGAGATACAATGAGCAGTTCTTC. This gives the protein CASSIDLTSGRYNEQFF.

The chain couples TRBV28 to TRBJ2-1, with 9 bases identical to TRBD1. This CDR3 spans 19 amino acids. Trimming cost V 6 bases and J 0 bases; bases outside gene matches: 15. Looked up from germline, CDR1 is MDHEN and CDR2 is SYDVKM. The DNA of the CDR3 is TGTGCCAGCAGGACGGACAGGGGTTGGCGGACGGTCTCCTACAATGAGCAGTTCTTC. It encodes CASRTDRGWRTVSYNEQFF.

This clone was seen a single time. The CDR3 reads CASSLAFAPSYNEQFF. The CDR3 nucleotides read TGTGCCAGCAGCTTAGCTTTCGCGCCCTCCTACAATGAGCAGTTCTTC. The genes are TRBV13 and TRBJ2-1; D ambiguous. Germline CDR1 and CDR2: PRHDT and FYEKMQ (reference sequence). With 1 base removed from V and 0 bases from J, the gap between germline ends came to 10 bases. This CDR3 comprises 16 residues.

The chain links TRBV18 to TRBJ2-1, with 10 bases lining up with TRBD1. V was clipped by 3 bases and J by 10 bases; unmatched bases: 12. This CDR3 region has 16 residues. Germline CDR1 KGHSH, CDR2 LQKENI. Here the CDR3 DNA reads TGTGCCAGCTCACCGGACAGGGGGGTCGGTCGATCGGAGCAGTTCTTC. This encodes CASSPDRGVGRSEQFF.

V usage is TRBV9 and J usage is TRBJ2-1; possible D gene TRBD1, 5 bases. With 1 base removed from V and 7 bases from J, the gap between germline ends came to 18 bases. CDR1 SGDLS and CDR2 YYNGEE come from the germline V gene. This CDR3 is built from 16 residues. CDR3 protein: CASSVTVQHKGNEQFF. CDR3 DNA sequence: TGTGCCAGCAGCGTAACAGTACAACATAAGGGGAATGAGCAGTTCTTC.